This T cell receptor beta chain appears in the sequencing data of a study of beta chain features in type 1 diabetes. Looked up from germline, CDR1 is KGHSH and CDR2 is LQKENI. V lost 2 bases and J lost 4, with 9 bases in between. The length of the CDR3 is 13 residues. A few counts support this clone. Its antigen is not known. Broader study findings: A possible short-template PCR bias applies equally to patients and controls.

Reverse transcribing all isolated RNA meant expressed TCRB transcripts were sequenced. Clones were read by immunoSEQ multiplex PCR, and TCRdb kept only the in-frame ones, dropping some. The data contain roughly 500,000 clones, approximately 10% of them singletons. The sample consisted of naive CD4+ T cells from blood. V usage is TRBV18 and J usage is TRBJ2-7; D ambiguous. The TCR sequence derives from a woman aged 18-29 years in good health. CDR3 nucleotide sequence: TGTGCCAGCTCACCAGCACAGCAATACGAGCAGTACGTC. Translation: CASSPAQQYEQYV.